This T cell receptor (beta chain) was found in a study of neoadjuvant nivolumab and ipilimumab in lung cancer. Clones were read by immunoSEQ multiplex PCR, and TCRdb kept only the in-frame ones, dropping some. The data hold roughly 4,700 clones, with 70% to 80% observed a single time. About this clone: Its antigen is not known.

This CDR3 contains 15 residues. J gave up 2 bases and V 5 bases, and 5 bases lay outside the gene matches. Germline loops: CDR1 SGHVS, CDR2 FQNEAQ. Study results and caveats: Higher pretherapy blood TCR richness went with higher resected-tumor richness. Pathologic regression was not significantly tied to TCR clonality. Only two of four nivolumab-treated tumors gained richness and clonality by surgery.

J is TRBJ2-5 and V is TRBV7-8; the match to TRBD2 covers 10 bases. The sequence was obtained from an adult with non-small cell lung cancer. Some clones in this sample may be carry-over from other donors' samples. The specimen comprised normal lung tissue adjacent to the tumor, sampled after neoadjuvant nivolumab, alone or with ipilimumab, at or shortly before surgery. In DNA, the CDR3 is TGTGCCAGCAGCATGGGACTAGCGAGGCAAGAGACCCAGTACTTC. Amino acid sequence: CASSMGLARQETQYF. The variable domain in full, completed from reference TRBV7-8 and TRBJ2-5, reads GAGVSQSPRYKVAKRGQDVALRCDPISGHVSLFWYQQALGQGPEFLTYFQNEAQLDKSGLPSDRFFAERPEGSVSTLKIQRTQQEDSAVYLCASSMGLARQETQYFGPGTRLLVL.